The T cell receptor (beta chain) described here comes from a study of T-cell reconstitution after alpha-beta-depleted transplantation in children. The CDR3 has 15 amino acids. V was clipped by 7 bases and J by 6 bases; unmatched bases: 13. This clonotype has more than one count but fewer than ten. Unique molecular identifiers were incorporated during preparation of the TCRbeta library. One entry per CDR3 protein, called by TCRdb with MiXCR from the PCR reads. The data show a few hundred thousand distinct CDR3 sequences, with 20% seen just once and over 3.5% held by the top ten. This TCR derives from a human donor who donated a stem cell graft to a child with acute myeloid leukemia. The chain carries TRBV12-3 or TRBV12-4 and TRBJ2-3, with 7 bases matching TRBD1. The source material was PBMCs from the stem cell graft donor, sampled from the stem cell graft. The CDR3 bases are TGTGCCAGCAACCCGGGTGACAGGGTGGTCGATACGCAGTATTTT. Translating gives CASNPGDRVVDTQYF.